The present T cell receptor beta chain was sequenced within a study of T-cell reconstitution after alpha-beta-depleted transplantation in children. This clonotype was observed a handful of times. No antigen is known for it. The TCRbeta library incorporated unique molecular identifiers. TCRdb re-called the PCR reads through MiXCR, storing one row per CDR3 protein. The top ten clones hold 13% to 15% of a sample with around 490,000 distinct CDR3 sequences, 9.5% to 12% of them seen once. Study-wide points: The origin of high day-60 TCRbeta diversity in some patients lay in surviving recipient T cells and thymic progenitors.

The clonotype was recovered from a female patient aged 2-10 years who had a stem cell transplant for aplastic anemia, so the T cells may come from the graft donor. This sample comprised PBMCs, mostly from graft donor cells, obtained 180 days after TCRalphabeta/CD19-depleted stem cell transplant.

This CDR3 reads CASSLREAGELFF. In nucleotides, the CDR3 is TGTGCCAGCAGTTTAAGGGAGGCCGGGGAGCTGTTTTTT. The chain carries TRBV12-3 or TRBV12-4 and TRBJ2-2; tentatively, D is TRBD2 (6 bases). The length of the CDR3 is 13 residues. V was pared by 2 bases and J by 6 bases, with 7 bases between.